This TCR beta chain derives from a study of shared clonotypes between healthy human individuals. The naive CD8 population came from CD45RO-negative cells selected for CCR7, without terminally differentiated effector memory CD45RA+ cells. Caucasian adults living in Nashville, Tennessee, provided all samples. This CDR3 has 15 residues. CDR1 is MNHEY and CDR2 is SMNVEV in the germline V gene (reference sequence). V was trimmed by 2 bases and J by 5 bases, leaving 13 bases between them. A word on this clone: Its matching antigen is unknown.

The study, taken as a whole, reports: Represented diversity, genetic and exposure-history alike, was limited by few donors. Collection of samples was limited to blood; tissue repertoires likely differ.

It was 150 to 200 ng DNA, about 30,000 T cell genomes, that sorted-subset replicate PCRs used. TCRdb keeps only in-frame clones here, not all; method: immunoSEQ multiplex PCR. Among a few hundred thousand clones listed, nearly 97% were seen once. Sequences were obtained from naive CD8+ T cells sorted from blood. The receptor was isolated from a woman aged 25 to 39 in good health. The chain couples TRBV27 to TRBJ2-1; tentatively, D is TRBD2 (6 bases). CDR3 DNA sequence: TGTGCCAGCAGTTTAATTTGGCGGGGAGACAATGAGCAGTTCTTC. Protein sequence: CASSLIWRGDNEQFF.